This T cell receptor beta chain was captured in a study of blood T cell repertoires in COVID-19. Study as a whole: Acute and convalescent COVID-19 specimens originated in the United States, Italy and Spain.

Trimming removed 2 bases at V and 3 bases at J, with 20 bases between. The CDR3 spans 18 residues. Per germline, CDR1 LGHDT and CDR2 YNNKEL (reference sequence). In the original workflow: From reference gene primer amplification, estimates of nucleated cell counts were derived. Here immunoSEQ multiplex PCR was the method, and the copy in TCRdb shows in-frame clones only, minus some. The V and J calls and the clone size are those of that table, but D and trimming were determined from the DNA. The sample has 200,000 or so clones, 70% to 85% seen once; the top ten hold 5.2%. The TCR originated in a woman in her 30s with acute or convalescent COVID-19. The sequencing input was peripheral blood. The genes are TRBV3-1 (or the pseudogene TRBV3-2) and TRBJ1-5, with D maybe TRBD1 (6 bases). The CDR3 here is CASSQSARVGQFNQPQHF. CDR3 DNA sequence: TGTGCCAGCAGCCAATCGGCACGGGTCGGACAGTTCAATCAGCCCCAGCATTTT.